This is a list of T cell receptor beta chains from one sample in a study of cytomegalovirus exposure and HLA in healthy donors. Produced via immunoSEQ multiplex PCR; TCRdb's table is partial and in-frame only. This repertoire shows 170,000 or so clones, roughly four fifths found once; its top ten account for 1.6%. The sequencing input was PBMCs. These receptors originate from a man in his fifties or sixties in good health and CMV-seronegative. Both conserved end residues are part of each CDR3. Each record gives: clone size, D gene, V gene, J gene, CDR3 DNA, CDR3 protein. D genes are given only for firm matches. Clone size is not always given. Where it is, it says once, few, many or a class for expanded clones.

>once|.|TRBV5-5|TRBJ2-4
TGTGCCAGCAGCTTGGTACCGAGCCCGGGCAAAAACATTCAGTACTTC
CASSLVPSPGKNIQYF
>.|.|TRBV27|TRBJ2-7
TGTGCCAGCAGTCCCGGGACAAGGGTTGAGCAGTACTTC
CASSPGTRVEQYF
>once|TRBD1|TRBV13|TRBJ2-1
TGTGCCAGCAGCTTAGGGACAGGGGGTCTTCAGCAGTTCTTC
CASSLGTGGLQQFF
>.|TRBD2|TRBV27|TRBJ2-1
TGTGCCAGCAGTTTCGAGCCAGCGGGAGGATACAATGAGCAGTTCTTC
CASSFEPAGGYNEQFF
>.|TRBD2|TRBV11-3|TRBJ2-1
TGTGCCAGCAGCTTAGATAGCGGGGGGGCCGCCGAGTGGAATGAGCAGTTCTTC
CASSLDSGGAAEWNEQFF
>few|TRBD2|TRBV25-1|TRBJ2-3
TGTGCCAGGCCGACTAGCGGAGATGATACGCAGTATTTT
CARPTSGDDTQYF
>.|.|TRBV15|TRBJ2-1
TGTGCCACCAGCAGGGTTACAGGGAGCTCCTACAATGAGCAGTTCTTC
CATSRVTGSSYNEQFF
>few|.|TRBV25-1|TRBJ1-5
TGTGCCAGCAGTCCCTCGGGGGGCAATCAGCCCCAGCATTTT
CASSPSGGNQPQHF
>.|.|TRBV29-1|TRBJ1-5
TGCAGCGTTACCGGGGGGGGGCCTGGGAATCAGCCCCAGCATTTT
CSVTGGGPGNQPQHF
>.|.|TRBV2|TRBJ2-3
TGTGCCAGCAGTGAATCTAGCGCGACTAGCACAGATACGCAGTATTTT
CASSESSATSTDTQYF
>.|.|TRBV4-1|TRBJ2-7
TGCGCCAGCAGCCAGAGGGCCAGCGCTACCTACGAGCAGTACTTC
CASSQRASATYEQYF
>.|TRBD2|TRBV30|TRBJ2-3
TGTGCCTGGTCTAGCGGGAGTCTAAGCACAGATACGCAGTATTTT
CAWSSGSLSTDTQYF
>.|.|TRBV19|TRBJ2-4
TGTGCCAGTAGTCGTGGGGCAGGGGCAGACAAAAACATTCAGTACTTC
CASSRGAGADKNIQYF
>.|TRBD1|TRBV5-1|TRBJ2-7
TGCGCCAGCAGCTCGGGAGTGGGACAGGGGGCCTTTTTCTACGAGCAGTACTTC
CASSSGVGQGAFFYEQYF
>.|TRBD1|TRBV28|TRBJ1-2
TGTGCCAGCAGTTCAACCGGGACAGGGAATATCTACACCTTC
CASSSTGTGNIYTF
>.|TRBD1|TRBV5-1|TRBJ1-4
TGCGCCAGCAGCTTGTCGACAGGGACTAATGAAAAACTGTTTTTT
CASSLSTGTNEKLFF
>once|TRBD2|TRBV6-5|TRBJ2-7
TGTGCCAGCAGTTCACTGCAGCGGGAGAGATCCGAGCAGTACTTC
CASSSLQRERSEQYF
>few|.|TRBV5-6|TRBJ2-5
TGTGCCAGCAAAGAACGGGTTGGAAAGACCCAGTACTTC
CASKERVGKTQYF
>once|.|TRBV2|TRBJ1-4
TGTGCCAGCAGTGTCCGGCAAAGGGGTGAAAAACTGTTTTTT
CASSVRQRGEKLFF
>.|TRBD1|TRBV29-1|TRBJ1-1
TGCAGCGTCGAAGACTCTGGGTACCAGGGGGCGTCAGCTTTCTTT
CSVEDSGYQGASAFF
>.|TRBD1|TRBV7-2|TRBJ2-5
TGTGCCAGCAGGACCGGACAGGGCGAGACCCAGTACTTC
CASRTGQGETQYF
>.|.|TRBV5-6|TRBJ1-2
TGTGCCAGCAGAAGAGATGCGGCGGCTGGCTATGGCTACACCTTC
CASRRDAAAGYGYTF
>.|.|TRBV7-9|TRBJ2-2
TGTGCCAGCAGCCAAGGCCTGGGAGTGGACACCGGGGAGCTGTTTTTT
CASSQGLGVDTGELFF
>.|.|TRBV12-2|TRBJ1-1
TGTGCAAGTCGCTTAGTGGGTGGACAGAAGGACACTGAAGCTTTCTTT
CASRLVGGQKDTEAFF
>few|TRBD1|TRBV9|TRBJ2-3
TGTGCCAGCAGCCCTAGGCGAGGGGGCCTCGGGACAGATACGCAGTATTTT
CASSPRRGGLGTDTQYF
>.|TRBD1|TRBV7-9|TRBJ2-7
TGTGCCAGCAGCTTCGGGACAGGGGCCTACGAGCAGTACTTC
CASSFGTGAYEQYF
>few|TRBD1|TRBV6-1|TRBJ1-4
TGTGCCAGCAGTGAAATCTACAGGGGGCTGTTTTTT
CASSEIYRGLFF
>.|TRBD2|TRBV5-1|TRBJ2-3
TGCGCCAGCACGACGGCCGGGACTAGCGGGGGAGATACGCAGTATTTT
CASTTAGTSGGDTQYF
>.|TRBD2|TRBV6-5|TRBJ2-5
TGTGCCAGCACGCGCGGGAGTCCGGGAGAGACCCAGTACTTC
CASTRGSPGETQYF
>.|.|TRBV6-4|TRBJ1-2
TGTGCCAGCAGCCCCGATCGAGGGCTGGGCGGCTACACCTTC
CASSPDRGLGGYTF
>once|TRBD2|TRBV7-9|TRBJ2-7
TGTGCCAGCAGCTCCAGCGGGGTCTCCTACGAGCAGTACTTC
CASSSSGVSYEQYF
>.|TRBD1|TRBV6-6|TRBJ1-2
TGTGCCAGCAGTTACACCGAGGGGGCCTATGGCTACACCTTC
CASSYTEGAYGYTF
>.|TRBD1|TRBV7-2|TRBJ2-7
TGTGCCAGCAGCTCGGGACAGGGTCGGGACGAGCAGTACTTC
CASSSGQGRDEQYF
>.|TRBD2|TRBV29-1|TRBJ2-5
TGCAGCGTTAATCTTAGCGGGGGAGGGGAGACCCAGTACTTC
CSVNLSGGGETQYF
>.|TRBD2|TRBV11-3|TRBJ2-3
TGTGCCAGCAGCTTAGGGAAGACTAGCGGGCCAGATACGCAGTATTTT
CASSLGKTSGPDTQYF
>.|.|TRBV7-2|TRBJ2-7
TGTGCCAGCAGCTTAGATGCCGTCCTACGGTACGAGCAGTACTTC
CASSLDAVLRYEQYF
>.|TRBD1|TRBV18|TRBJ2-3
TGTGCCAGCTCACCGGACAGGAAAAATACAGATACGCAGTATTTT
CASSPDRKNTDTQYF
>.|.|TRBV6-5|TRBJ2-6
TGTGCCAGCAGACAAAAACTATCTGGGGCCAACGTCCTGACTTTC
CASRQKLSGANVLTF
>.|.|TRBV4-2|TRBJ2-3
TGTGCCAGCAGCCAAGAGGAGGGTTTCACAGATACGCAGTATTTT
CASSQEEGFTDTQYF
>.|TRBD1|TRBV7-6|TRBJ1-2
TGTGCCAGCAGCCAGACAGGGAACTATGGCTACACCTTC
CASSQTGNYGYTF
>.|TRBD2|TRBV5-4|TRBJ2-5
TGTGCCAGCAGCCCTAAGCGGGGGGGGTACGAAGAGACCCAGTACTTC
CASSPKRGGYEETQYF
>.|TRBD2|TRBV30|TRBJ2-1
TGTGCCTGGAGTACGGGAGGGGAGGTGAGATTCAATGAGCAGTTCTTC
CAWSTGGEVRFNEQFF
>.|.|TRBV7-9|TRBJ2-2
TGTGCCAGCAGCCTCCGGCGTCTAGCTACGGCCGGGGAGCTGTTTTTT
CASSLRRLATAGELFF
>few|.|TRBV28|TRBJ2-5
TGTGCCAGCAGTCCGGGAGCTCGGTTGAGTGGCGAGACCCAGTACTTC
CASSPGARLSGETQYF
>.|.|TRBV6-1|TRBJ2-4
TGTGCCAGCACCTTACAGGGATCAGCCAAAAACATTCAGTACTTC
CASTLQGSAKNIQYF
>.|TRBD1|TRBV6-6|TRBJ1-4
TGTGCCAGCACCCGACAGGGGAATGAAAAACTGTTTTTT
CASTRQGNEKLFF
>.|TRBD1|TRBV18|TRBJ1-5
TGTGCCAGTAAAACAGGGGATCAGCCCCAGCATTTT
CASKTGDQPQHF